A single sample gave rise to the 27 T cell receptor beta chains below, sequenced in a study of T cells in Graves' hyperthyroidism and ophthalmopathy (dated by TCRdb to about 2019). The protocol used for the library was multiplex PCR. The reads were generated on an Illumina HiSeq 2000. Amplification of TCR beta CDR3 regions was carried out from RNA transcripts. The TCR CDR3 was subjected to a first round of RT-PCR using the HTBI primer set and the Qiagen OneStep RT-PCR kit. Using fastp at Q25 and MiXCR, TCRdb reprocessed the public reads and kept productive beta chains. Rows merge per CDR3 protein into single entries with the most common DNA and genes. Recorded for this sample are hundreds of thousands of distinct CDR3 sequences; around 15% of them occurred a single time. The top ten clones comprise 3.8% of the sample. The sequenced material came from blood. Receptors were obtained from a woman aged 25 to 39 with Graves' hyperthyroidism.

This chain connects TRBV4-2 to TRBJ2-3, with 7 bases fitting TRBD1. This CDR3 comprises 14 residues. CDR1 LGHNA and CDR2 YNFKEQ come from the germline V gene. With 4 bases clipped from V and 2 bases from J, the junction kept 3 bases outside the gene matches. The CDR3 sequence: CASSPGGLTDTQYF. The DNA for the CDR3 is TGTGCCAGCAGCCCAGGGGGTCTCACAGATACGCAGTATTTT.

This clonotype has at least ten counts. The J gene is TRBJ2-1, the V gene TRBV20-1, with 9 bases matching TRBD1. The CDR3 extends over 15 amino acids. V shed 5 bases, J shed 2 bases, and the junction held 7 bases outside the gene matches. The germline CDR1 and CDR2 sequences are DFQATT and SNEGSKA (reference sequence). The CDR3 sequence: CSALNRGLPYNEQFF. The CDR3 nucleotides read TGCAGTGCTTTAAACAGGGGGCTACCCTACAATGAGCAGTTCTTC.

This clonotype was observed many times. This sequence joins TRBV5-1 and TRBJ2-1; D tentatively reads TRBD1 or TRBD2 (5 bases each). The CDR3 consists of 15 residues. Per the germline V gene, CDR1 is SGHRS and CDR2 is YFSETQ. Trimming took 4 bases from V and 0 from J, leaving 11 bases between them. CDR3 DNA: TGCGCCAGCAGCGGGACCAAAGGCTCCTACAATGAGCAGTTCTTC. Protein product: CASSGTKGSYNEQFF.

This clonotype was seen many times. The chain joins TRBV13 to TRBJ2-5; 9 bases are a match to TRBD2. The germline gives CDR1 PRHDT, CDR2 FYEKMQ (reference sequence). Trimming at V came to 5 bases and at J to 4 bases, leaving 11 bases not matched to a gene. The CDR3 contains 16 residues. Here the CDR3 reads CASSHGGVAGAETQYF. In nucleotides, the CDR3 is TGTGCCAGCAGCCACGGGGGGGTAGCGGGAGCAGAGACCCAGTACTTC.

This clonotype appeared many times. V is TRBV28 and J is TRBJ1-1; maybe TRBD1 (6 bases). The CDR3 runs to 15 residues. Germline CDR1 reads MDHEN; CDR2 reads SYDVKM. The germline V and J ends were trimmed by 4 bases and 3 bases, with 15 bases remaining between them. In DNA form, the CDR3 reads TGTGCCAGCAGTTCCCCGGGGGCAGGGGACACTGAAGCTTTCTTT. It codes for CASSSPGAGDTEAFF.

This clonotype was recorded at least ten times. The chain uses TRBV28 and TRBJ2-5, with TRBD1 identical over 8 bases. The junction had 8 bases not matched to a gene; V was cut back by 6 bases and J by 2 bases. Germline loops: CDR1 MDHEN, CDR2 SYDVKM. The CDR3 consists of 15 residues. CDR3 amino acids: CASRYLRDRQETQYF. The CDR3 bases are TGTGCCAGCAGATACCTGAGGGACAGGCAAGAGACCCAGTACTTC.

This clonotype was detected ten times or more. The genes are TRBV2 and TRBJ2-7; tentatively, D is TRBD2 (6 bases). Trimming shortened V by 2 bases and J by 6 bases, and 11 bases separated the two germline ends. Germline V gene sequence: CDR1 SNHLY, CDR2 FYNNEI. CDR3 length: 13 amino acids. The CDR3 is CASSESPGGEQYF. The CDR3 nucleotides read TGTGCCAGCAGTGAATCCCCCGGGGGCGAGCAGTACTTC.

The J gene is TRBJ2-5, the V gene TRBV19, with D possibly matching TRBD2 (6 bases). V was pared by 3 bases and J by 5 bases, with 7 bases between. CDR1 is LNHDA, CDR2 SQIVND, per germline (reference sequence). The CDR3 extends over 12 amino acids. Here the CDR3 DNA reads TGTGCCAGTAGTATGCGGGGCGAGACCCAGTACTTC. It yields the protein CASSMRGETQYF. Using reference TRBV19 and TRBJ2-5 for the parts outside the CDR3, the full variable domain is DGGITQSPKYLFRKEGQNVTLSCEQNLNHDAMYWYRQDPGQGLRLIYYSQIVNDFQKGDIAEGYSVSREKKESFPLTVTSAQKNPTAFYLCASSMRGETQYFGPGTRLLVL.

The chain carries TRBV6-6 and TRBJ1-2; TRBD1 aligns across 10 bases. The V gene's germline CDR1 is MNHNY and CDR2 SVGAGI (reference sequence). The length of the CDR3 is 16 residues. J was trimmed by 5 bases and V by 0 bases; bases with no gene match: 6. The CDR3 spells CASSYSGTGVMYGYTF. The CDR3 bases are TGTGCCAGCAGTTACTCCGGGACAGGGGTTATGTATGGCTACACCTTC.

The gene calls are TRBV19 and TRBJ1-4, with 7 bases that match TRBD1. The germline CDR1 and CDR2 sequences are LNHDA and SQIVND (reference sequence). V was pared by 6 bases and J by 6 bases, with 13 bases of the junction left unmatched. The CDR3 consists of 16 residues. The CDR3 nucleotides are TGTGCCAGTAGGATGAATTCCGCAGGGGGTGATGAAAAACTGTTTTTT. Encoded protein: CASRMNSAGGDEKLFF.

In its sample, this clonotype was seen a few times. This chain joins TRBV6-1 and TRBJ1-4; D possibly corresponds to TRBD1 (5 bases). The CDR3 is made up of 15 amino acids. Trimming took 2 bases from V and 6 from J, leaving 13 bases between them. Germline values: CDR1 MNHNS, CDR2 SASEGT. The CDR3 sequence: CASSEQDWGHEKLFF. CDR3 bases: TGTGCCAGCAGTGAACAGGACTGGGGCCATGAAAAACTGTTTTTT.

A remark on this clonotype: Possible read error: a much larger clone is one base away. The chain couples TRBV20-1 to TRBJ2-7, with D perhaps being TRBD1 or TRBD2 (5 bases each). The J call is uncertain, as TRBJ2-1 better fits the DNA end. Per the germline V gene, CDR1 is DFQATT and CDR2 is SNEGSKA (reference sequence). This CDR3 comprises 15 residues. The CDR3 coding sequence is TGCAGTGCTAGAGAGACGGGGCGGAGCTCCTACGAGCAGTTCTTC. As protein: CSARETGRSSYEQFF.

The CDR3 protein is CSAHGTSGREQETQYF. DNA of the CDR3: TGCAGTGCTCACGGGACTAGCGGGAGGGAACAAGAGACCCAGTACTTC. J is TRBJ2-5 and V is TRBV20-1; 16 nucleotides agree with TRBD2. Germline values: CDR1 DFQATT, CDR2 SNEGSKA (reference sequence). This CDR3 has 16 residues. Trimming removed 5 bases from V and 2 bases from J; junction bases left unmatched: 5.

In regard to this clonotype: A much larger clone differs from this one at a single base, so this may be a read error. The chain carries TRBV28 and TRBJ2-1; 8 bases are shared with TRBD2. The V gene's germline CDR1 is MDHEN and CDR2 SYDVKM. The CDR3 contains 17 residues. This CDR3 is CAGSSDSGKSSYNEQFF. The CDR3 DNA follows: TGTGCCGGCAGTTCCGATAGCGGGAAGAGCTCCTACAATGAGCAGTTCTTC.

The table lists this clonotype with a few counts. The chain joins TRBV20-1 to TRBJ2-3, with 7 positions matching TRBD2. The CDR3 contains 15 residues. V dropped 1 base and J dropped 1; count of bases not matched to a gene: 5. Germline-derived CDR1 and CDR2 are DFQATT and SNEGSKA (reference sequence). The CDR3 bases are TGCAGTGCTAGAGGGCCTAGCGGTGGCACAGATACGCAGTATTTT. Amino acids: CSARGPSGGTDTQYF.

The V and J genes are TRBV14 and TRBJ2-7, with 8 bases aligning to TRBD1. V shed 8 bases, J shed 5 bases, and the junction held 11 bases outside the gene matches. This CDR3 contains 14 residues. CDR1 and CDR2 from the germline V gene are SGHDN and FVKESK. The CDR3: CASGSRTGLDEQYF. CDR3 bases: TGTGCCAGCGGATCGAGGACAGGGCTAGACGAGCAGTACTTC.

The chain has TRBV19 and TRBJ1-1, with a possible D match to TRBD1 (5 bases). Germline loops: CDR1 LNHDA, CDR2 SQIVND (reference sequence). This CDR3 is built from 15 residues. V lost 7 bases to trimming and J lost 3 bases, with 18 bases between them. The CDR3 nucleotides read TGTGCCAGTATCGAAAGGAGGGGCAGGGACACTGAAGCTTTCTTT. The encoded protein is CASIERRGRDTEAFF.

At least ten counts were recorded for this clonotype. The chain employs TRBV29-1 and TRBJ1-5, with 7 bases fitting TRBD1. Germline-derived CDR1 and CDR2 are SQVTM and ANQGSEA. There are 13 residues in the CDR3. The V and J ends lost 6 bases and 6 bases, in that order; junction bases with no gene match: 8. Here the CDR3 DNA reads TGCAGCGTCGCGCAGGGGGAGGGTCAGCCCCAGCATTTT. Translated: CSVAQGEGQPQHF. Combining the CDR3 with reference TRBV29-1 and TRBJ1-5 gives the whole variable domain SAVISQKPSRDICQRGTSLTIQCQVDSQVTMMFWYRQQPGQSLTLIATANQGSEATYESGFVIDKFPISRPNLTFSTLTVSNMSPEDSSIYLCSVAQGEGQPQHFGDGTRLSIL.

This clonotype was detected only a few times. This rearrangement joins TRBV29-1 to TRBJ2-7; a weak D match, TRBD2 (5 bases). V lost 6 bases, J lost 2 bases, and 23 bases lay in between. The V gene's germline CDR1 is SQVTM and CDR2 ANQGSEA. The CDR3 totals 16 residues. The CDR3: CSVLDSSRLRPYEQYF. The CDR3 nucleotides are TGCAGCGTCCTGGACTCATCACGCTTAAGACCCTACGAGCAGTACTTC.

The J gene is TRBJ1-3, the V gene TRBV18; D gene unclear. This CDR3 comprises 15 residues. Germline-derived CDR1 and CDR2 are KGHSH and LQKENI. Trimming shortened V by 1 base and J by 3 bases, and 10 bases separated the two germline ends. CDR3 amino acids: CASSPRTTGGNTIYF. In DNA, the CDR3 is TGTGCCAGCTCACCACGGACCACCGGTGGAAACACCATATATTTT.

Concerning this clonotype: The germline gene is not matched at one end of the junction; a read error may be the cause. The V and J genes are TRBV28 and TRBJ1-1; weak D call: TRBD1 (6 bases). Germline CDR1 MDHEN, CDR2 SYDVKM. The CDR3 extends over 15 amino acids. CDR3 coding DNA: TGCGCCAGCAGCCAAGACCCGGGGGCGAACACTGAAGCTTTCTTT. It codes for CASSQDPGANTEAFF.

This clonotype was seen at least ten times. The chain joins TRBV7-3 to TRBJ2-1, with no clear D. The V gene lost 2 bases and the J gene lost 8 bases, with 10 bases spanning the gap. Per the germline V gene, CDR1 is SGHTA and CDR2 is FQGTGA. The CDR3 contains 13 residues. In nucleotides, the CDR3 is TGTGCCAGCAGCTTAGTAGCCCACGATGAGCAGTTCTTC. Its protein product is CASSLVAHDEQFF.

This clonotype was counted at least ten times. This rearrangement joins TRBV30 to TRBJ2-3; D ambiguous. Germline V CDR1 and CDR2: GTSNPN, SVGIG (reference sequence). CDR3 length: 11 amino acids. Trimming took 1 base from V and 7 from J, leaving 6 bases between them. The CDR3 DNA is TGTGCCTGGAGTGCGGCTAATACGCAGTATTTT. It is translated as CAWSAANTQYF. The complete variable domain, with remaining parts taken from reference TRBV30 and TRBJ2-3, reads SQTIHQWPATLVQPVGSPLSLECTVEGTSNPNLYWYRQAAGRGLQLLFYSVGIGQISSEVPQNLSASRPQDRQFILSSKKLLLSDSGFYLCAWSAANTQYFGPGTRLTVL.

CDR3 DNA: TGCGCCAGCAGGGACAGAGTGACAGGGGACACCTACGAGCAGTACTTC. Encoded protein: CASRDRVTGDTYEQYF. The V gene is TRBV5-1, the J gene TRBJ2-7; 8 bases are a match to TRBD1. The CDR3 covers 16 residues. CDR1 SGHRS and CDR2 YFSETQ come from the germline V gene. The trim removed 5 bases at V and 2 bases at J, leaving 12 bases unmatched.

This clonotype has a handful of counts. The chain recombines TRBV29-1 with TRBJ2-7; TRBD2 aligns across 8 bases. After removal of 2 bases from V and 6 bases from J, the junction contained 9 bases not matched to a gene. The CDR3 runs 14 residues. CDR1 SQVTM and CDR2 ANQGSEA come from the germline V gene. CDR3 nucleotides: TGCAGCGTTGAAACCCGAGCGGGAGTCGGCGAGCAGTACTTC. It codes for CSVETRAGVGEQYF.

The chain is built from TRBV13 and TRBJ2-1; D tentatively fits TRBD1 or TRBD2 (5 bases each). The germline V gene has CDR1 PRHDT and CDR2 FYEKMQ (reference sequence). The length of the CDR3 is 16 residues. Trimming pared 2 bases from V and 7 bases from J, leaving 18 bases between. CDR3 loop: CASSLPTSTRGNEQFF. The CDR3 nucleotides are TGTGCCAGCAGCTTACCCACTTCAACGAGGGGAAATGAGCAGTTCTTC.

This chain links TRBV6-2 or TRBV6-3 with TRBJ2-3; TRBD2 matches 8 bases. V lost 4 bases and J lost 5; bases outside the gene matches: 17. The CDR3 length is 18 residues. Germline V lookup: CDR1 MNHEY, CDR2 SVGEGT. The CDR3 region is CASSLVGLLAARKDTQYF. For the CDR3, the DNA is TGTGCCAGCAGTTTGGTCGGACTACTAGCGGCGAGGAAAGATACGCAGTATTTT.